Listed here are 3 T cell receptor beta chains from one sample, sequenced in a study of T-cell memory formation after mild COVID-19 (dated by TCRdb to the early 2020s). The protocol used for the library was 5' RACE. The listed sequencing device is Illumina NovaSeq 6000. TCRdb took the public reads, trimmed them with fastp at Q25, ran MiXCR for clone calling and kept in-frame beta chains. Rows are combined by CDR3 protein, so each entry shows the most common genes and DNA. For this sample the table gives approximately 500,000 distinct CDR3 sequences, of which approximately 23% were detected only once. The ten largest clones take up about an eighth of the sample. Sequenced material: PBMCs or a T cell subset sorted from them (not recorded which). These receptors came from an adult woman who had mild COVID-19 (a few samples of this study predate the infection). The sample titles of this study are shuffled in the database, so cell type and time point are left out; the donor was told from shared clones.

This chain uses TRBV20-1 with TRBJ2-3; D remains unclear. This CDR3 is built from 13 residues. Germline CDR1 is DFQATT and CDR2 is SNEGSKA (reference sequence). Trimming pared 8 bases from V and 4 bases from J, leaving 16 bases between. As DNA, the CDR3 is TGCAGTACCACTGTTTTTGGGGCAGATACGCAGTATTTT. Residues: CSTTVFGADTQYF.

This clonotype was seen at least ten times. V gene TRBV12-3 or TRBV12-4 combines with J gene TRBJ2-1; 12 bases fit TRBD2. The CDR3 consists of 15 residues. The junction had 5 bases not matched to a gene; V was cut back by 4 bases and J by 7 bases. The CDR3 coding sequence is TGTGCCAGCAGTTGGACTAGCGGGGCCTTAAATGAGCAGTTCTTC. Translation: CASSWTSGALNEQFF.

This sequence joins TRBV6-5 and TRBJ1-1; the D is unclear. Trimming pared 2 bases from V and 3 bases from J, leaving 7 bases between. The CDR3 is made up of 13 amino acids. Germline V lookup: CDR1 MNHEY, CDR2 SVGAGI. The CDR3: CASSYIWDTEAFF. Written as DNA, the CDR3 is TGTGCCAGCAGTTACATATGGGACACTGAAGCTTTCTTT.